Presented here are 11 T cell receptor beta chains from one specimen sequenced in a study of T cell responses to AZD1222 COVID-19 vaccine. The data were produced by immunoSEQ multiplex PCR, yet TCRdb's version contains in-frame clones alone and is incomplete. There are around 140,000 clones in the sample; 93% occur only once, and about 12% lies in the top ten. The sample in question was peripheral blood, obtained after recovery from COVID-19. Receptors originate from an adult who had recovered from COVID-19.

The chain is built from TRBV30 and TRBJ2-2; 10 nucleotides match TRBD1. This CDR3 contains 14 residues. Losses at the gene ends were 5 bases for V and 5 bases for J; bases not matched to a gene: 5. Germline CDR1 reads GTSNPN; CDR2 reads SVGIG (reference sequence). The CDR3 bases are TGTGCCTGGTCGACAGGGGGCGTTACCGGGGAGCTGTTTTTT. This encodes CAWSTGGVTGELFF.

The genes are TRBV3-1 (or the pseudogene TRBV3-2) and TRBJ2-7, with D unclear. This CDR3 is built from 13 residues. V was pared by 0 bases and J by 2 bases, with 5 bases between. Germline V lookup: CDR1 LGHDT, CDR2 YNNKEL (reference sequence). The CDR3 DNA reads as TGTGCCAGCAGCCAAGATTTCCCCTACGAGCAGTACTTC. Protein: CASSQDFPYEQYF.

V is TRBV6-2 or TRBV6-3 and J is TRBJ1-1; no clear D. Trimming cost V 6 bases and J 0 bases, with 11 bases left between them. From germline, CDR1 is MNHEY and CDR2 SVGEGT. CDR3 length: 14 residues. Here the CDR3 DNA reads TGTGCCAGCAGCCGATTACAGATGAACACTGAAGCTTTCTTT. Its protein is CASSRLQMNTEAFF.

The chain is built from TRBV5-6 and TRBJ2-1; a weak D match, TRBD1 (6 bases). V was clipped by 1 base and J by 6 bases, with 14 bases between them. The CDR3 is 15 amino acids. Germline V gene sequence: CDR1 SGHDT, CDR2 YYEEEE. The CDR3, as DNA: TGTGCCAGCAGCTTGCCAGGGGCAAGTCCCAATGAGCAGTTCTTC. Encoded protein: CASSLPGASPNEQFF.

This clone has a single count. This rearrangement joins TRBV5-6 to TRBJ2-1; 7 bases are a match to TRBD2. This CDR3 is built from 15 residues. J was trimmed by 8 bases and V by 0 bases; bases with no gene match: 8. Germline CDR1 SGHDT, CDR2 YYEEEE. CDR3 sequence reads: CASSLVFKGRDEQFF. The CDR3 region has the DNA TGTGCCAGCAGCTTGGTGTTTAAGGGGAGGGATGAGCAGTTCTTC.

In nucleotides, the CDR3 is TGTGCCAGTAGTACAGGGGACACCTCTGGAAACACCATATATTTT. This encodes CASSTGDTSGNTIYF. The V call is TRBV19, the J call TRBJ1-3; tentatively, D is TRBD1 (6 bases). Trimming pared 4 bases from V and 0 bases from J, leaving 10 bases between. The CDR3 has 15 amino acids. The germline V gene encodes CDR1 LNHDA and CDR2 SQIVND (reference sequence).

The V and J genes are TRBV6-6 and TRBJ2-2; maybe TRBD2 (5 bases). In germline, CDR1 is MNHNY, CDR2 SVGAGI (reference sequence). Trimming cost V 5 bases and J 6 bases, with 22 bases left between them. The CDR3 loop spans 17 amino acids. The CDR3 loop is CASSPTGTGLSPGELFF. The CDR3 nucleotides read TGTGCCAGCAGTCCAACCGGAACCGGACTCTCCCCCGGGGAGCTGTTTTTT.

The CDR3 here is CASSISRTVQIYGYTF. CDR3 bases: TGTGCCAGCAGTATCTCACGGACAGTCCAGATCTATGGCTACACCTTC. V gene TRBV27 combines with J gene TRBJ1-2; D may be TRBD1 (6 bases). The V end lost 5 bases, the J end lost 4 bases, and 20 bases lay between the germline ends. From germline, CDR1 is MNHEY and CDR2 SMNVEV (reference sequence). The CDR3 is made up of 16 amino acids.

The J gene is TRBJ2-7, the V gene TRBV21-1; the listed D gene, TRBD1, was not tested against the DNA. TRBV21-1 is flagged as a pseudogene. The CDR3 spans 15 residues. CDR3 amino acids: CASSPTGSRDYEQYF. The CDR3 DNA sequence: TGTGCCAGCAGCCCGACAGGTTCTAGAGACTACGAGCAGTACTTC.

This chain links TRBV30 with TRBJ1-4; D ambiguous. Trimming removed 0 bases at V and 6 bases at J, with 8 bases between. CDR1 and CDR2 from the germline V gene are GTSNPN and SVGIG (reference sequence). The CDR3 is 13 residues long. The CDR3 sequence is CAWSVAHHEKLFF. In DNA, the CDR3 is TGTGCCTGGAGTGTAGCGCATCATGAAAAACTGTTTTTT.

The gene calls are TRBV4-1 and TRBJ2-7; 9 positions match TRBD1. The V segment lost 2 bases and the J segment 4 bases; nucleotides outside the gene matches: 9. The CDR3 consists of 16 residues. Looked up from germline, CDR1 is MGHRA and CDR2 is YSYEKL. The CDR3 spells CASSQRPGQGDYEQYF. Written as DNA, the CDR3 is TGCGCCAGCAGCCAAAGGCCGGGACAGGGAGATTACGAGCAGTACTTC.